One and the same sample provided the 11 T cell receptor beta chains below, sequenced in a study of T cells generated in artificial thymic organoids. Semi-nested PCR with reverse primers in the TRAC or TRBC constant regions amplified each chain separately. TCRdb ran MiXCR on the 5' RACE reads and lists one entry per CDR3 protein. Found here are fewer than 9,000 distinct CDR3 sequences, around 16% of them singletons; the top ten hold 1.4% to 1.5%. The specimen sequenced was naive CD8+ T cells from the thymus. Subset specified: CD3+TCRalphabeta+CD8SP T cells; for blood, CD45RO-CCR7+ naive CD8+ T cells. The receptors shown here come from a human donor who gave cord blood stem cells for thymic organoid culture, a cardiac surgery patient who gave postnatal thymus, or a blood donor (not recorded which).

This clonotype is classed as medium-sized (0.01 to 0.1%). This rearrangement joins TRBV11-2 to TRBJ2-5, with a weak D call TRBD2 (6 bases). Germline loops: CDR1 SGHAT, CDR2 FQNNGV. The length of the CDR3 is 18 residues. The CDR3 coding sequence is TGTGCAGTCCCCGAAAAAAGGACTACGGCCGGACCCCAAGAGACCCAGTACTTC. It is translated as CAVPEKRTTAGPQETQYF.

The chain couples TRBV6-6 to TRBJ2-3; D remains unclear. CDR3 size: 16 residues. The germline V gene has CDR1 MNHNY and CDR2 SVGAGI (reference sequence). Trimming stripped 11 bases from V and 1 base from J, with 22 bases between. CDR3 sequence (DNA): TGTGCCGATAGTCCCCGAGTAACTGCTGGCACAGATACGCAGTATTTT. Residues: CADSPRVTAGTDTQYF.

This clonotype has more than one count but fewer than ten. The CDR3 region is CASSRGAAGELFF. CDR3 DNA: TGTGCCAGCAGTAGGGGGGCCGCCGGGGAGCTGTTTTTT. The rearrangement links TRBV27 to TRBJ2-2; D could derive from TRBD1 or TRBD2 (6 bases each). Trimming took 5 bases from V and 6 from J, leaving 10 bases between them. CDR1 is MNHEY and CDR2 is SMNVEV in the germline V gene (reference sequence). The CDR3 is 13 residues long.

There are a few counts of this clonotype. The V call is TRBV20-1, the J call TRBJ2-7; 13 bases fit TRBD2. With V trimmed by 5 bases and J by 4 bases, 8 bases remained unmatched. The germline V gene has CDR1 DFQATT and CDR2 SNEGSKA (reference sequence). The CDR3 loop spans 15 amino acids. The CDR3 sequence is CSAPIGLAGEYEQYF. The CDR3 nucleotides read TGCAGTGCTCCCATCGGACTAGCGGGAGAATACGAGCAGTACTTC.

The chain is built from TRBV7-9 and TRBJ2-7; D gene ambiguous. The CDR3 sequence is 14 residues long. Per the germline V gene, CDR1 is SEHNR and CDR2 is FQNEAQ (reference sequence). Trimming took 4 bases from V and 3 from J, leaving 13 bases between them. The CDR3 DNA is TGTGCCAGCAGCTCCTCCGTAAGTAGCTACGAGCAGTACTTC. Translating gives CASSSSVSSYEQYF.

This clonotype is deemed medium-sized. The CDR3 protein is CASRPSGLAKNTGELFF. The CDR3 DNA reads as TGTGCCAGCAGACCCTCCGGACTAGCGAAGAACACCGGGGAGCTGTTTTTT. The rearrangement joins TRBV12-3 or TRBV12-4 to TRBJ2-2; TRBD2 agrees at 9 bases. CDR3 size: 17 residues. V lost 6 bases and J lost 1; bases outside the gene matches: 9.

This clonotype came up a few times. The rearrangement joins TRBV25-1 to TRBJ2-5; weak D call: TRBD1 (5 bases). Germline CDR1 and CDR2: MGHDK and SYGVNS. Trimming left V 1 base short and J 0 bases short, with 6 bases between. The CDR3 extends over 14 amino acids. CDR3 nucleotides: TGTGCCAGCAGTGAATGGGGCAACCAAGAGACCCAGTACTTC. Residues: CASSEWGNQETQYF.

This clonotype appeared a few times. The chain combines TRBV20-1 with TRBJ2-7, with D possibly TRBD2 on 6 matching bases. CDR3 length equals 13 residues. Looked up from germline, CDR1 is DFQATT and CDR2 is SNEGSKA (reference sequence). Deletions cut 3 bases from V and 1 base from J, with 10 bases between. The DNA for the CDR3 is TGCAGTGCTAGGTCGGGGAGGTCCTACGAGCAGTACGTC. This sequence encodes CSARSGRSYEQYV.

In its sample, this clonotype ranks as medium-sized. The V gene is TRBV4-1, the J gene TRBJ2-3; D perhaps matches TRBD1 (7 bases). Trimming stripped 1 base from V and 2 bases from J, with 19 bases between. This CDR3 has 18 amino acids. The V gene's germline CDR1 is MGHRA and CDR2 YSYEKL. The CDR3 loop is CASSQVGGQPGLTDTQYF. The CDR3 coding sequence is TGCGCCAGCAGCCAAGTAGGGGGCCAGCCGGGACTCACAGATACGCAGTATTTT.

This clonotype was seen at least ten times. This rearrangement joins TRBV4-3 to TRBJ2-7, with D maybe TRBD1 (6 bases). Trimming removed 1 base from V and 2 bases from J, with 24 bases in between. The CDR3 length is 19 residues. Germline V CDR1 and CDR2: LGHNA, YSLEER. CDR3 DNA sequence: TGCGCCAGCAGCCAAGTCGTTCCCCCGGTGGACAGCCAACCCTACGAGCAGTACTTC. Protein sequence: CASSQVVPPVDSQPYEQYF.

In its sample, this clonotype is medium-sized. The CDR3 is CASNRLGEYEQYF. CDR3 coding DNA: TGTGCCAGCAATCGGCTGGGAGAATACGAGCAGTACTTC. This chain joins TRBV6-5 and TRBJ2-7, with D perhaps TRBD2 (5 bases). V lost 7 bases to trimming and J lost 4 bases, with 14 bases between them. Germline V gene sequence: CDR1 MNHEY, CDR2 SVGAGI. The CDR3 is made up of 13 amino acids.